Listed below are T cell receptor beta chains from one sample, sequenced in a study of identical twins. TCRdb re-derived calls from the 5' RACE reads in MiXCR, one entry per CDR3 protein. The sample lists about 890,000 distinct CDR3 sequences, over 9% seen once, with around 1.5% in the top ten. In addition, the sample was reused for a study of yellow fever vaccine responses in identical twins.

Input material: PBMCs. The source is a woman aged 18-35 years in good health. Each CDR3 is given with its conserved first and last residue. D genes are given only for firm matches. A clone size is listed for some rows: how often the clone was seen (once, few, many), or a class if it is expanded.

clone_size: few; v_call: TRBV27; j_call: TRBJ2-1; d_call: TRBD2; cdr3_nt: TGTGCCAGCATCCCGTATCTAGCGGGGGCCTACAATGAGCAGTTCTTC; cdr3_aa: CASIPYLAGAYNEQFF
clone_size: many; v_call: TRBV29-1; j_call: TRBJ2-3; d_call: TRBD2; cdr3_nt: TGCAGCGTTGAAGTGGTTAGCGGGGTTGCAGATACGCAGTATTTT; cdr3_aa: CSVEVVSGVADTQYF
clone_size: many; v_call: TRBV24-1; j_call: TRBJ2-1; d_call: NA; cdr3_nt: TGTGCCTCGGACGGGTCCAGGGACAATGAGCAGTTCTTC; cdr3_aa: CASDGSRDNEQFF
clone_size: few; v_call: TRBV4-1; j_call: TRBJ2-6; d_call: NA; cdr3_nt: TGCGCCAGCAGCCAAGGGGCAGGGGTGGGCTCTGGGGCCAACGTCCTGACTTTC; cdr3_aa: CASSQGAGVGSGANVLTF
clone_size: few; v_call: TRBV7-9; j_call: TRBJ2-1; d_call: TRBD2; cdr3_nt: TGTGCCAGCAGCCCCACTGCGGGGGGGTATGACAATGAGCAGTTCTTC; cdr3_aa: CASSPTAGGYDNEQFF
clone_size: NA; v_call: TRBV5-1; j_call: TRBJ2-3; d_call: TRBD1; cdr3_nt: TGCGCCAGCAGCCCCGGGACAGGGGGCTCAGATACGCAGTATTTT; cdr3_aa: CASSPGTGGSDTQYF
clone_size: few; v_call: TRBV10-3; j_call: TRBJ1-5; d_call: TRBD1; cdr3_nt: TGTGCCATCAGTTGGGACAGTCGGCAGCCCCAGCATTTT; cdr3_aa: CAISWDSRQPQHF
clone_size: few; v_call: TRBV24-1; j_call: TRBJ2-3; d_call: NA; cdr3_nt: TGTGCCTCGCTGGGCAGGTCACCGCGTTCCTCGGATACGCAGTATTTT; cdr3_aa: CASLGRSPRSSDTQYF
clone_size: NA; v_call: TRBV12-3/TRBV12-4; j_call: TRBJ2-5; d_call: TRBD2; cdr3_nt: TGTGCCAGCAGACGACTAGCGGGGAAGGAGACCCAGTACTTC; cdr3_aa: CASRRLAGKETQYF
clone_size: few; v_call: TRBV7-6; j_call: TRBJ1-3; d_call: NA; cdr3_nt: TGTGCCAGCAGCTTCCAGGGTGGGGCTGGAAACACCATATATTTT; cdr3_aa: CASSFQGGAGNTIYF
clone_size: NA; v_call: TRBV7-3; j_call: TRBJ2-1; d_call: NA; cdr3_nt: TGTGCCAGCAGCTTGAGTAGCGGAACCTCCTACAATGAGCAGTTCTTC; cdr3_aa: CASSLSSGTSYNEQFF
clone_size: NA; v_call: TRBV3-1; j_call: TRBJ2-4; d_call: TRBD1; cdr3_nt: TGTGCCAGCAGCCAAATGGGACAGCCCATAGCCAAAAACATTCAGTACTTC; cdr3_aa: CASSQMGQPIAKNIQYF
clone_size: NA; v_call: TRBV15; j_call: TRBJ2-1; d_call: TRBD1; cdr3_nt: TGTGCCACCAGGGGACAGGGGCGGAATGAGCAGTTCTTC; cdr3_aa: CATRGQGRNEQFF
clone_size: NA; v_call: TRBV5-6; j_call: TRBJ1-1; d_call: NA; cdr3_nt: TGTGCCAGCAGCTTGTTTCTAGGGGCGAACACTGAAGCTTTCTTT; cdr3_aa: CASSLFLGANTEAFF
clone_size: NA; v_call: TRBV2; j_call: TRBJ2-1; d_call: TRBD2; cdr3_nt: TGTGCCAGCAGCAAAAACGGACTAGCGGGGAACAATGAGCAGTTCTTC; cdr3_aa: CASSKNGLAGNNEQFF
clone_size: NA; v_call: TRBV2; j_call: TRBJ2-3; d_call: TRBD2; cdr3_nt: TGTGCCAGCAGTGACCGGGGGGTAGGAACAGATACGCAGTATTTT; cdr3_aa: CASSDRGVGTDTQYF
clone_size: few; v_call: TRBV6-1; j_call: TRBJ2-5; d_call: NA; cdr3_nt: TGTGCCAGCAGCCGGACTTCACAAGGGGAGACCCAGTACTTC; cdr3_aa: CASSRTSQGETQYF
clone_size: many; v_call: TRBV3-1; j_call: TRBJ2-5; d_call: NA; cdr3_nt: TGTGCCAGCAGCTTGAGAATAGGACAGTCCCGAGAGACCCAGTACTTC; cdr3_aa: CASSLRIGQSRETQYF
clone_size: few; v_call: TRBV5-4; j_call: TRBJ2-5; d_call: TRBD1; cdr3_nt: TGTGCCAGCAGCTTGGCGGGGGACAGGGACAAGACCCAGTACTTC; cdr3_aa: CASSLAGDRDKTQYF
clone_size: few; v_call: TRBV12-3/TRBV12-4; j_call: TRBJ2-2; d_call: NA; cdr3_nt: TGTGCCAGCAGTGTCAGGCTCATCGGGGAGCTGTTTTTT; cdr3_aa: CASSVRLIGELFF
clone_size: few; v_call: TRBV20-1; j_call: TRBJ1-5; d_call: NA; cdr3_nt: TGCAGTGCTAGCCCGGGACAGCCCCAGCATTTT; cdr3_aa: CSASPGQPQHF
clone_size: many; v_call: TRBV20-1; j_call: TRBJ1-3; d_call: NA; cdr3_nt: TGCAGTGCTAGTCTCGCAGGGCCTGGAAACACCATATATTTT; cdr3_aa: CSASLAGPGNTIYF
clone_size: few; v_call: TRBV29-1; j_call: TRBJ2-2; d_call: NA; cdr3_nt: TGCAGCGTTGAAGATCCATGGAGGGGGCGGACCGGGGAGCTGTTTTTT; cdr3_aa: CSVEDPWRGRTGELFF
clone_size: many; v_call: TRBV4-1; j_call: TRBJ2-1; d_call: NA; cdr3_nt: TGCGCCAGCAGCCAAGGCGGGACGTGGGACAATGAGCAGTTCTTC; cdr3_aa: CASSQGGTWDNEQFF
clone_size: few; v_call: TRBV12-3/TRBV12-4; j_call: TRBJ1-4; d_call: TRBD1; cdr3_nt: TGTGCCAGCAGTTCGGGACAGGGATGGGAAAAACTGTTTTTT; cdr3_aa: CASSSGQGWEKLFF
clone_size: few; v_call: TRBV15; j_call: TRBJ2-3; d_call: NA; cdr3_nt: TGTGCCACCAGCAGAGAAGAAGGGGCTACAGATACGCAGTATTTT; cdr3_aa: CATSREEGATDTQYF
clone_size: NA; v_call: TRBV29-1; j_call: TRBJ2-4; d_call: TRBD1; cdr3_nt: TGCAGCGTTGGCGGGACAGGGGAAAACATTCAGTACTTC; cdr3_aa: CSVGGTGENIQYF
clone_size: many; v_call: TRBV9; j_call: TRBJ2-1; d_call: NA; cdr3_nt: TGTGCCAGCAGCGTAGGGTCAGGTTCCTACAATGAGCAGTTCTTC; cdr3_aa: CASSVGSGSYNEQFF
clone_size: NA; v_call: TRBV12-3/TRBV12-4; j_call: TRBJ2-1; d_call: TRBD2; cdr3_nt: TGTGCCAGCAGTCCTGGGACTAGCGCCCCATATGAGCAGTTCTTC; cdr3_aa: CASSPGTSAPYEQFF
clone_size: few; v_call: TRBV5-1; j_call: TRBJ2-2; d_call: TRBD2; cdr3_nt: TGCGCCAGCAACCGACTAGCGGGGGACCACACCGGGGAGCTGTTTTTT; cdr3_aa: CASNRLAGDHTGELFF
clone_size: NA; v_call: TRBV12-3/TRBV12-4; j_call: TRBJ2-2; d_call: NA; cdr3_nt: TGTGCCAGCAGTTTTCCTAGGGACGCCGGGGAGCTGTTTTTT; cdr3_aa: CASSFPRDAGELFF
clone_size: once; v_call: TRBV5-4; j_call: TRBJ2-4; d_call: TRBD1; cdr3_nt: TGTGCCAGCAGCTTGGGGGACAGAAAAAACATTCAGTACTTC; cdr3_aa: CASSLGDRKNIQYF
clone_size: few; v_call: TRBV20-1; j_call: TRBJ2-2; d_call: NA; cdr3_nt: TGCAGTGCTAGAGTTAGCCGTTGGGTAAACACCGGGGAGCTGTTTTTT; cdr3_aa: CSARVSRWVNTGELFF
clone_size: NA; v_call: TRBV7-9; j_call: TRBJ2-1; d_call: TRBD2; cdr3_nt: TGTGCCAGCAGCCGAGCGGGGGGAGTATCCTACAATGAGCAGTTCTTC; cdr3_aa: CASSRAGGVSYNEQFF
clone_size: few; v_call: TRBV12-3/TRBV12-4; j_call: TRBJ2-5; d_call: NA; cdr3_nt: TGTGCCAGCAGTTCGGAGGGGTGGGGGACCCAGTACTTC; cdr3_aa: CASSSEGWGTQYF
clone_size: NA; v_call: TRBV10-3; j_call: TRBJ1-2; d_call: NA; cdr3_nt: TGTGCCATCAGTGAGAGCGGGACATTTTATGGCTACACCTTC; cdr3_aa: CAISESGTFYGYTF
clone_size: NA; v_call: TRBV12-3/TRBV12-4; j_call: TRBJ2-7; d_call: TRBD1; cdr3_nt: TGTGCCAGCAGTTGGGGACAGTCCTCCTACGAGCAGTACTTC; cdr3_aa: CASSWGQSSYEQYF
clone_size: many; v_call: TRBV13; j_call: TRBJ1-1; d_call: NA; cdr3_nt: TGTGCCAGCAGCTCGTCGGACAGCACCAACACTGAAGCTTTCTTT; cdr3_aa: CASSSSDSTNTEAFF
clone_size: NA; v_call: TRBV28; j_call: TRBJ2-7; d_call: NA; cdr3_nt: TGTGCCAGCAGTCAGTCGCCGGGACATCCAGACCCCGGCTCCTACGAGCAGTACTTC; cdr3_aa: CASSQSPGHPDPGSYEQYF
clone_size: few; v_call: TRBV29-1; j_call: TRBJ2-1; d_call: TRBD2; cdr3_nt: TGCAGCGTTGAAATGTCGGGACTAGCGGGAGTGAATGAGCAGTTCTTC; cdr3_aa: CSVEMSGLAGVNEQFF
clone_size: once; v_call: TRBV27; j_call: TRBJ2-7; d_call: NA; cdr3_nt: TGTGCCAGCAGTTTATCGGGCACGGGCCTATACGAGCAGTACTTC; cdr3_aa: CASSLSGTGLYEQYF